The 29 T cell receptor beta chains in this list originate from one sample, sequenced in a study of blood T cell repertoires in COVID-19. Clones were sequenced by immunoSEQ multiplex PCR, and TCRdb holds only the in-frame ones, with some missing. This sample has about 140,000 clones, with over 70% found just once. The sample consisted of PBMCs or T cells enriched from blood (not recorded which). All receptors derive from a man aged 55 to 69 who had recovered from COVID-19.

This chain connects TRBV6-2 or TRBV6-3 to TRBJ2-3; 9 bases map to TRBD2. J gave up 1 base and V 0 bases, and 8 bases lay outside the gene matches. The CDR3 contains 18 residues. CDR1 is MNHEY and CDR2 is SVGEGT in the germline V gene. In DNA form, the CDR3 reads TGTGCCAGCAGTTACTCGAGTCGACTAGCGGCCGGCACAGATACGCAGTATTTT. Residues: CASSYSSRLAAGTDTQYF.

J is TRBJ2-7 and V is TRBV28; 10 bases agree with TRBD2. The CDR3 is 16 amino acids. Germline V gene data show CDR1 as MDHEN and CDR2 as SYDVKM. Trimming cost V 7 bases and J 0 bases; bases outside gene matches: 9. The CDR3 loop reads CASTEGLADISYEQYF. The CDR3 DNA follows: TGTGCCAGCACCGAAGGACTAGCGGATATCTCCTACGAGCAGTACTTC.

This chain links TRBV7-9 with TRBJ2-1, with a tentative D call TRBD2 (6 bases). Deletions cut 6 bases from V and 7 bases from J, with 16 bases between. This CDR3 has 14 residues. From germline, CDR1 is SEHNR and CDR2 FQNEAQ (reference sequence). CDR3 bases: TGTGCCAGCAGTTACGGGACTCGGCAGAATGAGCAGTTCTTC. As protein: CASSYGTRQNEQFF.

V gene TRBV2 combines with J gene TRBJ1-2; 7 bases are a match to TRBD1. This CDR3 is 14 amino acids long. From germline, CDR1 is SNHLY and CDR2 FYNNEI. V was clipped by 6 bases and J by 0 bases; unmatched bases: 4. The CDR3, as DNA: TGTGCCAGCAGCCCAGGGGGGACTAACTATGGCTACACCTTC. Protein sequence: CASSPGGTNYGYTF. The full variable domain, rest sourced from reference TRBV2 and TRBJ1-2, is EPEVTQTPSHQVTQMGQEVILRCVPISNHLYFYWYRQILGQKVEFLVSFYNNEISEKSEIFDDQFSVERPDGSNFTLKIRSTKLEDSAMYFCASSPGGTNYGYTFGSGTRLTVV.

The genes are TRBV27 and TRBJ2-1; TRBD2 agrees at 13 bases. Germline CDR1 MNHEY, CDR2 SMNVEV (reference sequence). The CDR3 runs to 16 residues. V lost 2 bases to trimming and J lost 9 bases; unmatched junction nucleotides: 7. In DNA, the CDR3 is TGTGCCAGCAGTTTACTAACTAGCGGGGGGGCTCCTGAGCAGTTCTTC. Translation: CASSLLTSGGAPEQFF.

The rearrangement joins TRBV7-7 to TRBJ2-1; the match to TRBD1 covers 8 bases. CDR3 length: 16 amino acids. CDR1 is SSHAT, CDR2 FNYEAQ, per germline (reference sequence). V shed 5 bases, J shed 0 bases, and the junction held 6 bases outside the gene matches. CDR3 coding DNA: TGTGCCAGCAGCAGGGACAGGTTAAGCTCCTACAATGAGCAGTTCTTC. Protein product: CASSRDRLSSYNEQFF.

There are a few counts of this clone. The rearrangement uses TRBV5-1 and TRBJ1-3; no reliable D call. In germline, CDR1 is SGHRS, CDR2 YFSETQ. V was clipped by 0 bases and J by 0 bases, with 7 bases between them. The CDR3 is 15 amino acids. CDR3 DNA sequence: TGCGCCAGCAGCTTGGAGGCGGGCTCTGGAAACACCATATATTTT. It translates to CASSLEAGSGNTIYF.

In DNA form, the CDR3 reads TGTGCCAGCAGTTCCGGGACAGGGGGCACCCTGTCCTACGAGCAGTACTTC. Amino acids: CASSSGTGGTLSYEQYF. The chain combines TRBV7-6 with TRBJ2-7, with 12 bases fitting TRBD1. The trim removed 6 bases at V and 1 base at J, leaving 10 bases unmatched. The CDR3 has 17 amino acids. Germline assignment: CDR1 SGHVS and CDR2 FNYEAQ. The entire variable domain, with the rest obtained from reference TRBV7-6 and TRBJ2-7, is as follows: GAGVSQSPRYKVTKRGQDVALRCDPISGHVSLYWYRQALGQGPEFLTYFNYEAQQDKSGLPNDRFSAERPEGSISTLTIQRTEQRDSAMYRCASSSGTGGTLSYEQYFGPGTRLTVT.

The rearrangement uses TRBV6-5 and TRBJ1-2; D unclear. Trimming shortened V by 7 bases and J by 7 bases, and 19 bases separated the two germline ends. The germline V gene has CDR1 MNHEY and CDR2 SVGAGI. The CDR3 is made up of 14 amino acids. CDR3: CASINPPAYGGYTF. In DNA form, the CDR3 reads TGTGCCAGCATAAATCCTCCTGCCTATGGTGGCTACACCTTC.

CDR3 amino acids: CASSYNQGFGYTF. CDR3 nucleotide sequence: TGTGCCAGCAGCTATAACCAGGGCTTTGGCTACACCTTC. The V gene is TRBV7-6, the J gene TRBJ1-2, with D perhaps matching TRBD1 (5 bases). Germline CDR1 reads SGHVS; CDR2 reads FNYEAQ. The CDR3 spans 13 residues. V was trimmed by 4 bases and J by 7 bases, leaving 13 bases between them. Full variable domain (remainder filled in from reference TRBV7-6 and TRBJ1-2): GAGVSQSPRYKVTKRGQDVALRCDPISGHVSLYWYRQALGQGPEFLTYFNYEAQQDKSGLPNDRFSAERPEGSISTLTIQRTEQRDSAMYRCASSYNQGFGYTFGSGTRLTVV.

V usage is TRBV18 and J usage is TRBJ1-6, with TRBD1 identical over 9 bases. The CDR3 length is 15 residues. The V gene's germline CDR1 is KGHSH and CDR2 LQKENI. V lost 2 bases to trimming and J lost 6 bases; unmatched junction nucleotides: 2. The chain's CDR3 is CASSPEGQGNSPLHF. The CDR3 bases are TGTGCCAGCTCACCAGAGGGACAGGGTAATTCACCCCTCCACTTT.

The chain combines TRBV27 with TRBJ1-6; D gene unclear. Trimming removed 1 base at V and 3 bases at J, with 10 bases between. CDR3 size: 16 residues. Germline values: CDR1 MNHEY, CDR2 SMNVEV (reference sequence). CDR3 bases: TGTGCCAGCAGTTTATTCCCGGAGAACTATAATTCACCCCTCCACTTT. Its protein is CASSLFPENYNSPLHF.

CDR3 bases: TGCAGTGCTGGCCACCAGTTCTTC. This translates into CSAGHQFF. This chain links TRBV20-1 with TRBJ2-1, with D unresolved. V was trimmed by 5 bases and J by 13 bases, leaving 6 bases between them. CDR3 length: 8 residues. The germline V gene encodes CDR1 DFQATT and CDR2 SNEGSKA (reference sequence).

The CDR3 DNA reads TGTGCCAGCAGCTTAGACTACAGGGACCCTTACGAGCAGTACTTC. This sequence encodes CASSLDYRDPYEQYF. The V call is TRBV11-2, the J call TRBJ2-7; TRBD1 might be the D (6 bases). Trimming took 0 bases from V and 4 from J, leaving 13 bases between them. The CDR3 has 15 residues. CDR1 SGHAT and CDR2 FQNNGV come from the germline V gene.

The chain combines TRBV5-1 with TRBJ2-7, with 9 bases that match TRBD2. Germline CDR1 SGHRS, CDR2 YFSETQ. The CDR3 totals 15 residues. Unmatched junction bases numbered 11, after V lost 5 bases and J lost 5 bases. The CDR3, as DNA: TGCGCCAGCAGGTATGGTAGCGGGGGCCCTAACGAGCAGTACTTC. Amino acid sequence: CASRYGSGGPNEQYF.

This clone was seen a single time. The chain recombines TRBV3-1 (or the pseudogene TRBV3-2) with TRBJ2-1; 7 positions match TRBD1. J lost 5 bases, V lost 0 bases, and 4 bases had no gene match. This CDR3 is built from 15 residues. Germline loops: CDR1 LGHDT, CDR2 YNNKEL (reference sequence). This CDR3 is CASSQDPRGHNEQFF. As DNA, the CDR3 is TGTGCCAGCAGCCAAGATCCGAGGGGGCACAATGAGCAGTTCTTC.

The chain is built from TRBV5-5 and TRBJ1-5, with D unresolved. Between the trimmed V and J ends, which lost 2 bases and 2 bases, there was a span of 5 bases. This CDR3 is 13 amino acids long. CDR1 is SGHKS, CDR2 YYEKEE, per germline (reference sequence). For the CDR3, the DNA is TGTGCCAGCAGCTTTGAGGGCAATCAGCCCCAGCATTTT. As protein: CASSFEGNQPQHF.

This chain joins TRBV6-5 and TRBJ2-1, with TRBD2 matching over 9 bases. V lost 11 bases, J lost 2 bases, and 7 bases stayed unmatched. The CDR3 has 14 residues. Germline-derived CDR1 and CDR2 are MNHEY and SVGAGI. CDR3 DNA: TGTGCCTGCGGGGGGGGGCCGGCCTACAATGAGCAGTTCTTC. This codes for CACGGGPAYNEQFF.

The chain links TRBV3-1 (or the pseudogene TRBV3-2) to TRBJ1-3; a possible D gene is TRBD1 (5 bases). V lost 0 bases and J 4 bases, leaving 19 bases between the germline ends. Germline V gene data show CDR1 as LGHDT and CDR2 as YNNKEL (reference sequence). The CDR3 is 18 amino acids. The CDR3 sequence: CASSQESSRGAPGNTIYF. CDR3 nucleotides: TGTGCCAGCAGCCAAGAAAGCTCACGTGGGGCGCCGGGAAACACCATATATTTT.

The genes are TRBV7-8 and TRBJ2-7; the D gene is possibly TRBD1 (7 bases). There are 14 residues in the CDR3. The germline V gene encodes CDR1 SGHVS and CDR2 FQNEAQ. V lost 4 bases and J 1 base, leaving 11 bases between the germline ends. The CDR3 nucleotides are TGTGCCAGCAGCTCGCGGGACAGATCCTACGAGCAGTACTTC. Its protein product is CASSSRDRSYEQYF. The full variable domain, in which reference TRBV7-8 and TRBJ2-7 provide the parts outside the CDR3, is GAGVSQSPRYKVAKRGQDVALRCDPISGHVSLFWYQQALGQGPEFLTYFQNEAQLDKSGLPSDRFFAERPEGSVSTLKIQRTQQEDSAVYLCASSSRDRSYEQYFGPGTRLTVT.

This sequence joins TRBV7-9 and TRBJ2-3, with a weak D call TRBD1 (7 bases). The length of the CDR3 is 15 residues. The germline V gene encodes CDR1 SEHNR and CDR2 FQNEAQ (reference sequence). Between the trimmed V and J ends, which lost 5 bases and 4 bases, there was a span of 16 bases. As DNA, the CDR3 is TGTGCCAGCAGCCAACCAGGGGGGCTTTCAGATACGCAGTATTTT. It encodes CASSQPGGLSDTQYF. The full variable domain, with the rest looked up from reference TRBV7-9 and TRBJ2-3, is DTGVSQNPRHKITKRGQNVTFRCDPISEHNRLYWYRQTLGQGPEFLTYFQNEAQLEKSRLLSDRFSAERPKGSFSTLEIQRTEQGDSAMYLCASSQPGGLSDTQYFGPGTRLTVL.

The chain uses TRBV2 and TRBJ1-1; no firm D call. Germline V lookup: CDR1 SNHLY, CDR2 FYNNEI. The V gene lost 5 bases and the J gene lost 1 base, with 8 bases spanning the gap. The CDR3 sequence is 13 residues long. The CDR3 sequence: CASSFEGNTEAFF. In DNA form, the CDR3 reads TGTGCCAGCAGTTTTGAGGGGAACACTGAAGCTTTCTTT.

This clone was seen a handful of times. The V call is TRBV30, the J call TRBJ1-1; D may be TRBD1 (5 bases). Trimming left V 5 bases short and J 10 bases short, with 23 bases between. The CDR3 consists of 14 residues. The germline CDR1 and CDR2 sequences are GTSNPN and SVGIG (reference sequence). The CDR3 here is CAWASRVVTLTAFF. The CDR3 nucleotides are TGTGCCTGGGCAAGCAGGGTTGTAACACTGACAGCTTTCTTT.

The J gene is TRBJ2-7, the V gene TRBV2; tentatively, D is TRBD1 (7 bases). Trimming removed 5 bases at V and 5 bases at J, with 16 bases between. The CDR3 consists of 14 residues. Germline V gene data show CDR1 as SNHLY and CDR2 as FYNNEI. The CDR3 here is CASSPNRGGNEQYF. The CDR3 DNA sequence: TGTGCCAGCAGTCCAAACAGGGGAGGCAACGAGCAGTACTTC.

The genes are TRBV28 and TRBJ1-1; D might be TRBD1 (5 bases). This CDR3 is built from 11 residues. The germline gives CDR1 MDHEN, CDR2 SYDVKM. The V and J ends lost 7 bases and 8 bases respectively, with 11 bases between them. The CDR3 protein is CASNVGGEAFF. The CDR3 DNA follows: TGTGCCAGCAACGTCGGGGGGGAAGCTTTCTTT.

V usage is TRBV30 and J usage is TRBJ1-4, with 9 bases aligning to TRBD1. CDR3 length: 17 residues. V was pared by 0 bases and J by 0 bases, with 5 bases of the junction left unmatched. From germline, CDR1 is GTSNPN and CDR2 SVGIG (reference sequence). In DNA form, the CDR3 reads TGTGCCTGGAGTGTACAGGGGGCTGTGACAACTAATGAAAAACTGTTTTTT. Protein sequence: CAWSVQGAVTTNEKLFF.

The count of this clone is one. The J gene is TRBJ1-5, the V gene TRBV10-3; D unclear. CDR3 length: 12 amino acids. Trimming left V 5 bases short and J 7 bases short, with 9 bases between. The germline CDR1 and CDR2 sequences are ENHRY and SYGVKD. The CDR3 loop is CAISPSGQPQHF. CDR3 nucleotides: TGTGCCATCAGTCCCAGCGGACAGCCCCAGCATTTT.

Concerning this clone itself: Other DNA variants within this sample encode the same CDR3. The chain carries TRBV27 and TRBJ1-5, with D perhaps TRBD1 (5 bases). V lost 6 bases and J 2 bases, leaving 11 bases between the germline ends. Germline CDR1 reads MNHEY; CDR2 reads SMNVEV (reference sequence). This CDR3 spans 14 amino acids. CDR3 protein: CASRRTGGNQPQHF. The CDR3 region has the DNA TGTGCCAGCAGAAGGACGGGGGGCAATCAGCCCCAGCATTTT.

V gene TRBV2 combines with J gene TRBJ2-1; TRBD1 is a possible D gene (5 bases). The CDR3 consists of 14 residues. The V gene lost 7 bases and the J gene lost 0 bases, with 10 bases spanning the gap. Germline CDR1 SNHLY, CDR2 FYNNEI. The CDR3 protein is CASKTESSYNEQFF. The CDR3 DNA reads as TGTGCCAGCAAGACAGAGAGCTCCTACAATGAGCAGTTCTTC.